The T cell receptor beta chain under discussion was sequenced for a study of T cells in Graves' hyperthyroidism and ophthalmopathy. Findings of the study overall: Progression to ophthalmopathy was predicted a median of about six months early.

On this clonotype itself: The antigen remains unidentified.

The investigators amplified TCR beta CDR3 regions from RNA transcripts. In the first-round RT-PCR of the TCR CDR3, the HTBI primer set was used. TCRdb re-called the multiplex PCR reads through MiXCR, storing one row per CDR3 protein. The repertoire holds under 750,000 distinct CDR3 sequences, with roughly 20% as singletons. Hyperthyroidism, newly diagnosed and lasting under 2 months, affected patients aged 18 to 65. Isolation of PBMCs was performed on about 9.9 ml fresh peripheral blood. The TCR was taken from a woman in her 50s with Graves' hyperthyroidism that later progressed to Graves' ophthalmopathy. Sequencing input: blood.

DNA for the CDR3: TGCAGCGCTGCGAGAGGAAACACCGGGGAGCTGTTTTTT. Translating gives CSAARGNTGELFF. V gene TRBV29-1 combines with J gene TRBJ2-2; D not resolved. The CDR3 length is 13 residues. Between the trimmed V and J ends, which lost 7 bases and 2 bases, there was a span of 11 bases. CDR1 is SQVTM, CDR2 ANQGSEA, per germline.